Listed below are T cell receptor beta chains from one sample, sequenced in a study of Ad26.COV2.S vaccination and SARS-CoV-2 variants. Libraries were prepared by immunoSEQ multiplex PCR; TCRdb keeps only in-frame clonotypes and omits some of them. The profile shows about 350,000 clones, about 89% of them singletons. Material: peripheral blood, obtained in a trial of Ad26.COV2.S vaccine versus placebo. These receptors were obtained from a person aged 18-60 years who received the Ad26.COV2.S COVID-19 vaccine or a placebo. The conserved cysteine and the conserved F or W are not part of the CDR3 here. The order of the fields is D gene, clone size, V gene, CDR3 protein. A D gene is named only where the DNA matches it firmly. Clone size, where shown, is once, few, many, or a class for clones that have expanded.

d_gene: .
abundance: .
v_gene: TRBV5-1
CDR3aa: ASSLIQGINEQY

d_gene: .
abundance: once
v_gene: TRBV15
CDR3aa: ATSRDAGTNQPQH

d_gene: .
abundance: .
v_gene: TRBV27
CDR3aa: ASSWRGNSPLH

d_gene: TRBD1
abundance: .
v_gene: TRBV29-1
CDR3aa: SVVGQSEAGAF

d_gene: TRBD1
abundance: .
v_gene: TRBV5-6
CDR3aa: ASSHGTVENYGYT

d_gene: .
abundance: .
v_gene: TRBV3-1/TRBV3-2
CDR3aa: ASSQGARYGYT

d_gene: .
abundance: once
v_gene: TRBV7-9
CDR3aa: ASSLSYEQY

d_gene: .
abundance: .
v_gene: TRBV11-2
CDR3aa: ASSRAGGNTIY

d_gene: TRBD2
abundance: .
v_gene: TRBV28
CDR3aa: ASSFAGGYNEQF

d_gene: .
abundance: .
v_gene: TRBV12-3/TRBV12-4
CDR3aa: ASSSGVTEAF

d_gene: TRBD2
abundance: .
v_gene: TRBV28
CDR3aa: ASSSTAGLSNEQF

d_gene: .
abundance: .
v_gene: TRBV4-2
CDR3aa: ASSQDMGVLNNSPLH

d_gene: .
abundance: .
v_gene: TRBV19
CDR3aa: ASKGAGELF

d_gene: .
abundance: .
v_gene: TRBV19
CDR3aa: ASSKWGGHRDPQNTGELF

d_gene: TRBD1
abundance: .
v_gene: TRBV6-1
CDR3aa: ASSEVTGGTNYGYT

d_gene: TRBD2
abundance: .
v_gene: TRBV5-4
CDR3aa: ASSRLAGSTDTQY

d_gene: .
abundance: .
v_gene: TRBV5-8
CDR3aa: ASSPRDKGYDEQY

d_gene: .
abundance: .
v_gene: TRBV3-1/TRBV3-2
CDR3aa: ASSGGQGNQPQH

d_gene: TRBD2
abundance: .
v_gene: TRBV15
CDR3aa: ATSPIGTGGYTDTQY

d_gene: .
abundance: .
v_gene: TRBV15
CDR3aa: ATSRDPGNYEQY

d_gene: .
abundance: .
v_gene: TRBV29-1
CDR3aa: SVEVRGDEQY

d_gene: .
abundance: .
v_gene: TRBV7-8
CDR3aa: ASSLATGAGNEQY

d_gene: TRBD1
abundance: .
v_gene: TRBV5-1
CDR3aa: ASRSGTGPSGANVLT

d_gene: .
abundance: .
v_gene: TRBV5-6
CDR3aa: ASSLSAQSGTDTQY

d_gene: .
abundance: .
v_gene: TRBV9
CDR3aa: ASSVPSGSGYT

d_gene: .
abundance: once
v_gene: TRBV3-1/TRBV3-2
CDR3aa: ASSQVGEQF

d_gene: .
abundance: .
v_gene: TRBV3-1/TRBV3-2
CDR3aa: ASSRRGNEKLF

d_gene: .
abundance: .
v_gene: TRBV11-2
CDR3aa: ASARRAYEQY

d_gene: TRBD1
abundance: .
v_gene: TRBV19
CDR3aa: ASSPGQGSEAF

d_gene: .
abundance: .
v_gene: TRBV10-3
CDR3aa: AISKLASGTDTQY

d_gene: TRBD2
abundance: .
v_gene: TRBV11-2
CDR3aa: ASSLGLAGPYNEQF

d_gene: .
abundance: .
v_gene: TRBV4-1
CDR3aa: ASSQDDGAVQQY

d_gene: TRBD1
abundance: .
v_gene: TRBV7-8
CDR3aa: ASSFEQGASTEAF

d_gene: TRBD1
abundance: .
v_gene: TRBV7-9
CDR3aa: ASSHGTDYEQY

d_gene: TRBD1
abundance: .
v_gene: TRBV4-1
CDR3aa: ASSLGQGASYGYT

d_gene: TRBD1
abundance: .
v_gene: TRBV27
CDR3aa: ASSYRDRPNNEQF

d_gene: TRBD1
abundance: .
v_gene: TRBV27
CDR3aa: ASSYWAGGAAF

d_gene: .
abundance: .
v_gene: TRBV9
CDR3aa: ASSRSGTPSDTQY

d_gene: TRBD2
abundance: once
v_gene: TRBV7-9
CDR3aa: ASSPSSGRAFSSYNEQF

d_gene: TRBD1
abundance: once
v_gene: TRBV7-9
CDR3aa: ASSLPGTGDSYEQY

d_gene: .
abundance: .
v_gene: TRBV2
CDR3aa: ASKEDSSETQY

d_gene: .
abundance: .
v_gene: TRBV6-2/TRBV6-3
CDR3aa: ASSYATGEGYEQY

d_gene: TRBD1
abundance: .
v_gene: TRBV25-1
CDR3aa: ASSAGGLEKLF

d_gene: .
abundance: .
v_gene: TRBV28
CDR3aa: ASTQSGGVGGYT

d_gene: TRBD2
abundance: .
v_gene: TRBV29-1
CDR3aa: SVLGLAGELPEQF

d_gene: .
abundance: .
v_gene: TRBV6-6
CDR3aa: ASSYSGQEAF

d_gene: .
abundance: .
v_gene: TRBV19
CDR3aa: ASSKTRVRGDEQF

d_gene: .
abundance: .
v_gene: TRBV5-4
CDR3aa: ASSFVSSTDTQY

d_gene: TRBD2
abundance: .
v_gene: TRBV3-1/TRBV3-2
CDR3aa: ASSQFSGGDYEQY

d_gene: .
abundance: .
v_gene: TRBV27
CDR3aa: ASSSTSAGGYT

d_gene: .
abundance: .
v_gene: TRBV30
CDR3aa: AWSVGRVVANEQF

d_gene: .
abundance: .
v_gene: TRBV21-1
CDR3aa: ASSKAGYSGISYNEQF